This passage covers 8 T cell receptor beta chains from one sample sequenced in a study of type 1 and type 2 diabetes patients. Genomic DNA was the PCR template. Amplification of the beta chain CDR3 used 30 forward and 13 reverse multiplex primers. TCRdb re-called the multiplex PCR reads through MiXCR, storing one row per CDR3 protein. The sample shows about 250,000 distinct CDR3 sequences, around 47% of them seen only once. Input material: peripheral blood mononuclear cells (PBMCs). These receptors originate from a man aged 18 to 30 with type 2 diabetes.

This chain connects TRBV7-6 to TRBJ2-3; maybe TRBD2 (6 bases). The germline gives CDR1 SGHVS, CDR2 FNYEAQ. V was clipped by 5 bases and J by 0 bases, with 12 bases between them. This CDR3 region has 15 residues. The DNA of the CDR3 is TGTGCCAGCAGCCCTCGGGCGGGAAGCACAGATACGCAGTATTTT. Its protein product is CASSPRAGSTDTQYF. The full variable domain, rest sourced from reference TRBV7-6 and TRBJ2-3, is GAGVSQSPRYKVTKRGQDVALRCDPISGHVSLYWYRQALGQGPEFLTYFNYEAQQDKSGLPNDRFSAERPEGSISTLTIQRTEQRDSAMYRCASSPRAGSTDTQYFGPGTRLTVL.

The table lists this clonotype with a few counts. This chain joins TRBV12-3 or TRBV12-4 and TRBJ2-2; 8 nucleotides line up with TRBD2. V lost 6 bases and J lost 0; bases outside the gene matches: 6. The CDR3 consists of 16 residues. The CDR3 nucleotides read TGTGCCAGCAGCGACAGAGCGGGAGCGAACACCGGGGAGCTGTTTTTT. Its translation is CASSDRAGANTGELFF.

The chain combines TRBV6-6 with TRBJ2-1; 14 bases fit TRBD2. The germline CDR1 and CDR2 sequences are MNHNY and SVGAGI (reference sequence). There are 16 residues in the CDR3. J gave up 9 bases and V 2 bases, and 6 bases lay outside the gene matches. The CDR3 loop reads CASSYTRLAGGVEQFF. CDR3 DNA: TGTGCCAGCAGTTACACCCGACTAGCGGGGGGGGTTGAGCAGTTCTTC.

This clonotype has only a few counts. V gene TRBV6-6 combines with J gene TRBJ1-1; no firm D call. The CDR3 consists of 13 residues. V lost 6 bases and J 1 base, leaving 9 bases between the germline ends. Germline CDR1 reads MNHNY; CDR2 reads SVGAGI (reference sequence). DNA of the CDR3: TGTGCCAGCAGGCGCGACAAGAACACTGAAGCTTTCTTT. This sequence encodes CASRRDKNTEAFF.

This sequence joins TRBV30 and TRBJ2-7; D not certain. Germline-derived CDR1 and CDR2 are GTSNPN and SVGIG (reference sequence). V lost 2 bases to trimming and J lost 5 bases, with 16 bases between them. The CDR3 is 14 amino acids. The CDR3 bases are TGTGCCTGGAGTTATACAGAGCTCCGGAACGAGCAGTACTTC. It codes for CAWSYTELRNEQYF.

This clonotype was seen only a few times. The V call is TRBV6-5, the J call TRBJ1-1; D perhaps matches TRBD1 (6 bases). This CDR3 comprises 13 residues. Looked up from germline, CDR1 is MNHEY and CDR2 is SVGAGI. The V end lost 8 bases, the J end lost 6 bases, and 16 bases lay between the germline ends. CDR3 sequence (DNA): TGTGCCAGCGGAATGGACAGACGTTCTGAAGCTTTCTTT. This codes for CASGMDRRSEAFF.

This clonotype was seen repeatedly, ten times or more. The chain employs TRBV25-1 and TRBJ1-2; possible D gene TRBD1, 5 bases. This CDR3 has 12 residues. Germline loops: CDR1 MGHDK, CDR2 SYGVNS. V lost 4 bases and J 8 bases, leaving 11 bases between the germline ends. The CDR3 DNA follows: TGTGCCAGCAGTGTCAGTCAGGGAGGCTACACCTTC. It yields the protein CASSVSQGGYTF.

This chain connects TRBV12-3 or TRBV12-4 to TRBJ2-7; D remains unclear. V was clipped by 4 bases and J by 7 bases, with 8 bases between them. The CDR3 is 11 residues long. Here the CDR3 DNA reads TGTGCCAGCAGTTCTCGTGGAGAGCAGTACTTC. This gives the protein CASSSRGEQYF.